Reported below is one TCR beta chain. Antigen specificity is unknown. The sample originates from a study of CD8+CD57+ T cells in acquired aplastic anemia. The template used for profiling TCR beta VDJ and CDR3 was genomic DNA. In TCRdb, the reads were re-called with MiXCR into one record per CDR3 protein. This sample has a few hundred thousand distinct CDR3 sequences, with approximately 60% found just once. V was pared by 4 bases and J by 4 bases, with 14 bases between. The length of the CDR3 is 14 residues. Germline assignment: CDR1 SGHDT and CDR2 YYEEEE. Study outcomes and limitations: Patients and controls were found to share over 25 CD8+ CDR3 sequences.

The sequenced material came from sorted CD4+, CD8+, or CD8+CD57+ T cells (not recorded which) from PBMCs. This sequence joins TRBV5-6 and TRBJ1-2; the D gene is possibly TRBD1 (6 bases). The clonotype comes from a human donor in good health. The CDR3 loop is CASSLQGRAYGYTF. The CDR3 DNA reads TGTGCCAGCAGCCTACAGGGCAGGGCCTATGGCTACACCTTC.